The rows below give T cell receptor beta chains drawn from one sample of a study of CD8 T cells in Susac syndrome. TCRdb re-called the immunoSEQ multiplex PCR reads with MiXCR, one entry per CDR3 protein. Of some 100,000 distinct CDR3 sequences in the sample, 85% to 95% are singletons; the top ten hold 0.12%. The source material was CD8+ T cells from PBMCs. The receptors were gathered from a human donor in good health. Each CDR3 is given without its conserved first and last residue. Each record gives: clone size, V gene, CDR3 protein. Only part of the rows carry a size: once, few, many, or a class if the clone is expanded.

-	TRBV9	ASSPRDREGDIQY
-	TRBV19	ASSMGAGNTGELF
-	TRBV6-2/TRBV6-3	ASSYPRPGSGGELF
once	TRBV19	ASVRPGGSYNEQF
-	TRBV29-1	SGGDRGRFSEQY
-	TRBV7-9	ASSWTGWTDNEQF
-	TRBV16	ASSPLTVRANTGELF
few	TRBV23-1	ASSRTGTDYGYT
-	TRBV4-3	ASSQGPGTSGSGEQY
once	TRBV9	ASSDLAGSYNEQF
-	TRBV20-1	SARVVYRTGPLEYGYT
-	TRBV11-3	ASSPGGSSGNTIY
once	TRBV5-6	ASTPWDRAGEKLF
-	TRBV5-6	ASSHLTLNIQY
-	TRBV30	AWWNDRSANTEAF
-	TRBV4-1	ASSQEGWGVAGVYEQY